The 19 T cell receptor beta chains given below trace back to one sample, sequenced in a study of blood T cell repertoires in COVID-19. Profiling relied on immunoSEQ multiplex PCR, and the TCRdb table lists in-frame clones only, not all of them. The table records more than 50,000 clones, approximately 78% of them present only once. Sequencing was performed on peripheral blood. All receptors derive from a human donor in a cohort sampled during active COVID-19.

The V and J genes are TRBV27 and TRBJ1-2; D not resolved. Looked up from germline, CDR1 is MNHEY and CDR2 is SMNVEV (reference sequence). V was pared by 6 bases and J by 6 bases, with 17 bases between. The CDR3 length is 14 residues. The CDR3 DNA sequence: TGTGCCAGCAGACTATCGGGAACTACCGATGGCTACACCTTC. It specifies CASRLSGTTDGYTF.

The rearrangement links TRBV27 to TRBJ2-2; D is ambiguous. The CDR3 is made up of 14 amino acids. V gave up 5 bases and J gave up 5 bases, with 12 bases separating them. CDR1 is MNHEY and CDR2 is SMNVEV in the germline V gene (reference sequence). In DNA, the CDR3 is TGTGCCAGCAGTCGCGGTGTCTCGACCGGGGAGCTGTTTTTT. As protein: CASSRGVSTGELFF.

DNA of the CDR3: TGTGCCAGCGGGGGGGTACGTGGAGAGACCCAGTACTTC. Residues: CASGGVRGETQYF. This chain joins TRBV6-5 and TRBJ2-5, with 7 bases fitting TRBD2. This CDR3 region has 13 residues. Germline loops: CDR1 MNHEY, CDR2 SVGAGI. V lost 8 bases, J lost 4 bases, and 7 bases stayed unmatched.

This chain links TRBV6-5 with TRBJ2-1, with TRBD2 matching over 8 bases. From germline, CDR1 is MNHEY and CDR2 SVGAGI. This CDR3 has 14 amino acids. Trimming removed 11 bases from V and 5 bases from J; junction bases left unmatched: 11. The CDR3 loop is CADTVAGFDNEQFF. The CDR3 DNA is TGTGCCGACACCGTAGCGGGGTTTGACAATGAGCAGTTCTTC.

On this clone itself: One junction end does not reproduce the germline sequence, and a read error may be involved. The chain has TRBV5-6 and TRBJ2-1; D remains unclear. Germline V lookup: CDR1 SGHDT, CDR2 YYEEEE. CDR3 length: 14 residues. The CDR3 DNA follows: TGTGCCAGCAGGTTGGGCCGGGTCTACAATGAGCAGTTCTTC. It yields the protein CASRLGRVYNEQFF.

The gene calls are TRBV2 and TRBJ1-2; D gene uncertain. The germline V gene encodes CDR1 SNHLY and CDR2 FYNNEI. This CDR3 is 13 amino acids long. V shed 4 bases and J shed 4 bases, with 10 bases lying between them. CDR3 sequence reads: CASSVDPGYGYTF. In DNA form, the CDR3 reads TGTGCCAGCAGTGTAGATCCTGGCTATGGCTACACCTTC.

This clone was recorded only once. This rearrangement joins TRBV18 to TRBJ2-7; 8 bases map to TRBD1. CDR3 length: 13 residues. The germline gives CDR1 KGHSH, CDR2 LQKENI. Unmatched junction bases numbered 7, after V lost 3 bases and J lost 9 bases. CDR3 protein: CASSPIQGEGQYV. The CDR3, as DNA: TGTGCCAGCTCACCTATACAGGGGGAAGGGCAGTACGTC.

A few counts support this clone. The CDR3 protein is CARGGRLGQYV. The CDR3, as DNA: TGTGCCAGGGGGGGGCGCTTGGGGCAGTACGTC. This chain connects TRBV27 to TRBJ2-7, with D perhaps matching TRBD2 (7 bases). The germline V and J ends were trimmed by 9 bases and 9 bases, with 15 bases remaining between them. The CDR3 length is 11 residues. The germline V gene has CDR1 MNHEY and CDR2 SMNVEV (reference sequence).

Only a few counts were recorded for this clone. The chain employs TRBV5-4 and TRBJ2-7; TRBD1 agrees at 7 bases. Germline CDR1 and CDR2: SGHNT and YYREEE (reference sequence). The CDR3 has 13 residues. Germline trimming cut 3 bases from V and 6 bases from J; bases unmatched to any gene: 6. CDR3 residues: CASSWDSYSEQYF. CDR3 nucleotide sequence: TGTGCCAGCAGCTGGGACAGTTATAGCGAGCAGTACTTC.

The CDR3 sequence: CASSSRRAYGYTF. For the CDR3, the DNA is TGTGCCAGCAGCTCCCGGAGAGCATATGGCTACACCTTC. The rearrangement joins TRBV5-4 to TRBJ1-2; D gene ambiguous. Germline assignment: CDR1 SGHNT and CDR2 YYREEE (reference sequence). Trimming stripped 3 bases from V and 5 bases from J, with 11 bases between. The CDR3 spans 13 residues.

The chain joins TRBV7-6 to TRBJ2-5; 10 nucleotides match TRBD2. V gave up 6 bases and J gave up 4 bases; unmatched junction bases: 11. Germline CDR1 is SGHVS and CDR2 is FNYEAQ. The CDR3 is made up of 16 amino acids. The CDR3 nucleotides are TGTGCCAGCAGAAAACGGGGGACTAGCGTTCGAGAGACCCAGTACTTC. Translation gives CASRKRGTSVRETQYF.

The chain couples TRBV11-2 to TRBJ2-3, with 11 positions matching TRBD2. The CDR3 runs 15 residues. Germline CDR1 SGHAT, CDR2 FQNNGV. V dropped 5 bases and J dropped 4; count of bases not matched to a gene: 5. For the CDR3, the DNA is TGTGCCAGCAGCCCACCGACTAGCGGGGCAGATACGCAGTATTTT. It translates to CASSPPTSGADTQYF.

V usage is TRBV24-1 and J usage is TRBJ2-3; D may be TRBD1 (5 bases). The germline V gene has CDR1 KGHDR and CDR2 SFDVKD. The CDR3 is 14 residues long. V shed 3 bases and J shed 4 bases, with 10 bases lying between them. The CDR3: CATSDPGSADTQYF. DNA of the CDR3: TGTGCCACCAGTGATCCAGGGTCGGCAGATACGCAGTATTTT.

This clone appeared once. The chain has TRBV29-1 and TRBJ2-3; 9 bases are a match to TRBD2. Germline V gene lookup returns CDR1 SQVTM and CDR2 ANQGSEA. The CDR3 consists of 14 residues. V shed 6 bases, J shed 1 base, and the junction held 5 bases outside the gene matches. CDR3 coding DNA: TGCAGCGTGCGATCTAGCGGGGGCACAGATACGCAGTATTTT. Translation gives CSVRSSGGTDTQYF.

This sequence joins TRBV3-1 (or the pseudogene TRBV3-2) and TRBJ2-3, with D possibly matching TRBD2 (6 bases). The V end lost 3 bases, the J end lost 0 bases, and 7 bases lay between the germline ends. Germline assignment: CDR1 LGHDT and CDR2 YNNKEL (reference sequence). The CDR3 consists of 14 residues. The DNA for the CDR3 is TGTGCCAGCAGCCAGGGACTCAGCACAGATACGCAGTATTTT. Translated: CASSQGLSTDTQYF.

The gene calls are TRBV23-1 and TRBJ1-2; 7 bases map to TRBD1. TRBV23-1 carries the ORF label, with uncertain function. Trimming at V came to 0 bases and at J to 2 bases, leaving 6 bases not matched to a gene. CDR3 length equals 16 residues. CDR3 sequence (DNA): TGCGCCAGCAGTCAATCGAATCGGACAGGAAACTATGGCTACACCTTC. It is translated as CASSQSNRTGNYGYTF.

The V call is TRBV7-2, the J call TRBJ2-6; 12 nucleotides agree with TRBD1. CDR1 is SGHTA and CDR2 is FQGNSA in the germline V gene. This CDR3 spans 18 amino acids. V lost 5 bases and J lost 2; bases outside the gene matches: 7. CDR3 sequence reads: CASSIKGQGAAGANVLTF. The CDR3 nucleotides are TGTGCCAGCAGCATAAAGGGACAGGGGGCTGCTGGGGCCAACGTCCTGACTTTC.

The rearrangement uses TRBV25-1 and TRBJ2-2, with 12 bases aligning to TRBD2. Per germline, CDR1 MGHDK and CDR2 SYGVNS. This CDR3 spans 15 amino acids. V shed 6 bases and J 3 bases; nucleotides not matched to a gene: 2. CDR3 coding DNA: TGTGCCAGCAGGCTAGCGGGGGGGGACACCGGGGAGCTGTTTTTT. The encoded protein is CASRLAGGDTGELFF.

Written as DNA, the CDR3 is TGTGCCAGCAGTGATACGGGGTATGGCTACACCTTC. Its translation: CASSDTGYGYTF. V is TRBV14 and J is TRBJ1-2; D is uncertain. This CDR3 spans 12 amino acids. Trimming cost V 6 bases and J 5 bases, with 10 bases left between them. Per germline, CDR1 SGHDN and CDR2 FVKESK.